The sample holds many counts of the clone carrying this T cell receptor beta chain. The target antigen is unknown. The related graft donor's blood sample was taken on the day of bone marrow donation. With 7 bases removed from V and 6 bases from J, the gap between germline ends came to 10 bases. The CDR3 length is 11 residues. Per germline, CDR1 SQVTM and CDR2 ANQGSEA. These data come from a study of T cells after posttransplantation cyclophosphamide. Method: immunoSEQ multiplex PCR; TCRdb's copy keeps in-frame clones and lacks some. The profile covers roughly 49,000 clones, none occurring a single time. Points from the study as a whole: Tissue-infiltrating T cells from skin or gut overlapped little with blood T cells. Later post-transplant blood repertoires were often dominated by donor CD8+ memory clones.

Sequencing input: PBMCs. This clonotype was sampled from a man aged 35 to 55 in good health, CMV-negative, and a related stem cell transplant donor. The V and J genes are TRBV29-1 and TRBJ2-1, with a tentative D call TRBD2 (6 bases). CDR3 protein: CSAAGFNEQFF. The CDR3 DNA follows: TGCAGCGCCGCGGGGTTCAATGAGCAGTTCTTC.